One and the same sample provided the 8 T cell receptor beta chains below, sequenced in a study of a mutant IDH1 vaccine in newly diagnosed glioma. Time point: baseline, week 1 (first vaccination visit). As to treatment: pre-vaccination baseline after standard-of-care therapy. Data came from immunoSEQ multiplex PCR; TCRdb stores just in-frame clones and leaves some out. Here the sample spans 40,000 or so clones, 80% to 95% being singletons. The sample in question was PBMCs, obtained from a glioma patient treated with radiotherapy, temozolomide or both. The receptors shown here come from a man between 18 and 35 years old with glioma.

This rearrangement joins TRBV20-1 to TRBJ2-1; no clear D gene. Germline CDR1 reads DFQATT; CDR2 reads SNEGSKA (reference sequence). The CDR3 loop spans 10 amino acids. The CDR3 DNA follows: TGCAGCGCCCGCGGAGATGAGCAGTTCTTC. Translating gives CSARGDEQFF.

The CDR3: CASSFARDVHNEQFF. The CDR3 DNA reads as TGTGCCAGCAGCTTTGCGCGGGATGTTCACAATGAGCAGTTCTTC. V gene TRBV7-9 combines with J gene TRBJ2-1; D is perhaps TRBD2 (6 bases). V dropped 3 bases and J dropped 5 bases, with 14 bases sitting between them. The CDR3 loop spans 15 amino acids. Per germline, CDR1 SEHNR and CDR2 FQNEAQ (reference sequence). The entire variable domain, with the rest obtained from reference TRBV7-9 and TRBJ2-1, is as follows: DTGVSQNPRHKITKRGQNVTFRCDPISEHNRLYWYRQTLGQGPEFLTYFQNEAQLEKSRLLSDRFSAERPKGSFSTLEIQRTEQGDSAMYLCASSFARDVHNEQFFGPGTRLTVL.

The rearrangement joins TRBV7-9 to TRBJ2-3; perhaps TRBD2 as D (6 bases). Germline V gene lookup returns CDR1 SEHNR and CDR2 FQNEAQ (reference sequence). V was shortened by 2 bases and J by 5 bases, with 11 bases between the two germline ends. The length of the CDR3 is 14 residues. The CDR3 DNA follows: TGTGCCAGCAGCTTAAGGACTACCAGAGATACGCAGTATTTT. Translation gives CASSLRTTRDTQYF.

V gene TRBV27 combines with J gene TRBJ2-7, with a tentative D call TRBD1 (6 bases). There are 15 residues in the CDR3. Germline assignment: CDR1 MNHEY and CDR2 SMNVEV (reference sequence). V lost 6 bases to trimming and J lost 9 bases, with 24 bases between them. The CDR3 DNA is TGTGCCAGCAGCCCGACAGGCGGAGGTTTGTATTGGCAGTACTTC. Translating it yields CASSPTGGGLYWQYF.

V gene TRBV5-8 combines with J gene TRBJ1-1, with D possibly being TRBD1 (5 bases). This CDR3 is 14 amino acids long. The germline V and J ends were trimmed by 6 bases and 10 bases, with 22 bases remaining between them. Per the germline V gene, CDR1 is SGHTS and CDR2 is YDEGEE. CDR3 bases: TGTGCCAGCACCAAAAGACAGACCGCCGTCGGAGCTTTCTTT. It encodes CASTKRQTAVGAFF.

The V call is TRBV4-3, the J call TRBJ1-1; D is uncertain. The germline V and J ends were trimmed by 3 bases and 11 bases, with 10 bases remaining between them. The CDR3 covers 11 residues. The germline V gene has CDR1 LGHNA and CDR2 YSLEER. CDR3 nucleotides: TGCGCCAGCAGCCAGCAAGGGCGGGCTTTCTTT. It codes for CASSQQGRAFF.

J is TRBJ1-1 and V is TRBV28, with unresolved D. The CDR3 length is 16 residues. Germline assignment: CDR1 MDHEN and CDR2 SYDVKM. V lost 3 bases to trimming and J lost 1 base, with 15 bases between them. The CDR3 reads CASSLGPQSTNTEAFF. The CDR3 region has the DNA TGTGCCAGCAGTTTGGGCCCCCAATCGACGAACACTGAAGCTTTCTTT.

V gene TRBV2 combines with J gene TRBJ1-1; no clear D. The CDR3 sequence is 14 residues long. The V end lost 3 bases, the J end lost 1 base, and 9 bases lay between the germline ends. Looked up from germline, CDR1 is SNHLY and CDR2 is FYNNEI. The CDR3 here is CASSDNGPNTEAFF. For the CDR3, the DNA is TGTGCCAGCAGTGATAACGGCCCGAACACTGAAGCTTTCTTT.